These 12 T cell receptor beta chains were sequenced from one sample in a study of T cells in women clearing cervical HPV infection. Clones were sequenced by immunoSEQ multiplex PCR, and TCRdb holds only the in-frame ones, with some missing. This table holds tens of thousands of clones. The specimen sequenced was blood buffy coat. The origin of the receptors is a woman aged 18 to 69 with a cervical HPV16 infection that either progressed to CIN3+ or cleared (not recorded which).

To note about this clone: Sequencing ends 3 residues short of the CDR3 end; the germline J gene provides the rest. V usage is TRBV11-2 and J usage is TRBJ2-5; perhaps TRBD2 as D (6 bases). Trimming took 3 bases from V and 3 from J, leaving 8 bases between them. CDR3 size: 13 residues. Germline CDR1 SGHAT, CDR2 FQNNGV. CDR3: CASSLTGEETQYF. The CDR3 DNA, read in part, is TGTGCCAGCAGCTTGACGGGGGAAGAGACC.

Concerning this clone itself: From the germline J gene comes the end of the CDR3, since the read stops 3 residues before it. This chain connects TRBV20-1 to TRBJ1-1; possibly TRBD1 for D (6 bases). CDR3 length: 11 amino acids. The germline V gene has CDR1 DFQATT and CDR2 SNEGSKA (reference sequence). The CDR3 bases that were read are TGCAGTGCTAGAGTTGGCAGGGGA. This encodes CSARVGRG. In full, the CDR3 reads CSARVGRGAFF.

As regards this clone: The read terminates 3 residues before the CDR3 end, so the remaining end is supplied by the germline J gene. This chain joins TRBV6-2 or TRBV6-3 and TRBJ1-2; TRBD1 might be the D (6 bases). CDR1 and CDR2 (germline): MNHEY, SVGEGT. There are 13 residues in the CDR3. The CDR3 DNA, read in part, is TGTGCCAGCAGTAGTGGGGGCTCACGGGAC. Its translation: CASSSGGSRD. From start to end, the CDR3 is CASSSGGSRDYTF.

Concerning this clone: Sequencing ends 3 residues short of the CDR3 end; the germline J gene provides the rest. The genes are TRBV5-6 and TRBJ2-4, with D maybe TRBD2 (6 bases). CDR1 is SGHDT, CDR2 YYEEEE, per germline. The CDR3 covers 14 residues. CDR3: CASTPEGRESGQYF. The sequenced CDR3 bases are TGTGCCAGCACCCCGGAGGGCAGGGAAAGTGGT.

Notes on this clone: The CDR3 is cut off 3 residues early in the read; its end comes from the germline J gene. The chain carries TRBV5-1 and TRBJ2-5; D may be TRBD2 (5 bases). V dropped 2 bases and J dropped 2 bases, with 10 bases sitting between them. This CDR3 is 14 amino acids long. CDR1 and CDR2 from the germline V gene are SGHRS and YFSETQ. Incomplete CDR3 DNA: TGCGCCAGCAGCTTACAGACTATTCAAGAGACC. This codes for CASSLQTIQET. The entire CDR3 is CASSLQTIQETQYF.

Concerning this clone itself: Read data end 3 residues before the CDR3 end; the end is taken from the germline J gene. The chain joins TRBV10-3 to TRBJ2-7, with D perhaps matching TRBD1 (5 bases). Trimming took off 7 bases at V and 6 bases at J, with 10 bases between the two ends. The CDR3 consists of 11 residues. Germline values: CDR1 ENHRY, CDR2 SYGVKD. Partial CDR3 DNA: TGTGCCATCAAAGGGCAGGGCGAG. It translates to CAIKGQGE. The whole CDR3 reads CAIKGQGEQYF.

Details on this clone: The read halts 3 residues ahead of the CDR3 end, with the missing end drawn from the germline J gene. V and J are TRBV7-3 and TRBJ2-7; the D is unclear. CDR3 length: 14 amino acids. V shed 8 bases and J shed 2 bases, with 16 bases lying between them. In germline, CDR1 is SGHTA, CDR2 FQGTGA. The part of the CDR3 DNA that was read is TGTGCCAGCGCATCCGGTGACACTCCCTACGAG. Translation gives CASASGDTPYE. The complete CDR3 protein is CASASGDTPYEQYF.

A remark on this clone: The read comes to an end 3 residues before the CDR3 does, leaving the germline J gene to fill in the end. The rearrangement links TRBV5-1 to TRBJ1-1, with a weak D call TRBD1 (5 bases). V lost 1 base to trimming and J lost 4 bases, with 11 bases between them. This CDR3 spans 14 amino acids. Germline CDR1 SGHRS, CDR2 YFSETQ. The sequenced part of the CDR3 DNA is TGCGCCAGCAGCTTGTGGGGGGGAAGCACTGAA. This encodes CASSLWGGSTE. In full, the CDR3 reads CASSLWGGSTEAFF.

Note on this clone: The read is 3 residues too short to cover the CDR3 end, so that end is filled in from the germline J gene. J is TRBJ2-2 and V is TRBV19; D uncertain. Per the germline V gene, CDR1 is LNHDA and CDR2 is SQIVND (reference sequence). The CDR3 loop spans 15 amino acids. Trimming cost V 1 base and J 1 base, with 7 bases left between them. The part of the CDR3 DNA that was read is TGTGCCAGTAGTATAGCGCACAGGAACACCGGGGAG. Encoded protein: CASSIAHRNTGE. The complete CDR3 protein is CASSIAHRNTGELFF.

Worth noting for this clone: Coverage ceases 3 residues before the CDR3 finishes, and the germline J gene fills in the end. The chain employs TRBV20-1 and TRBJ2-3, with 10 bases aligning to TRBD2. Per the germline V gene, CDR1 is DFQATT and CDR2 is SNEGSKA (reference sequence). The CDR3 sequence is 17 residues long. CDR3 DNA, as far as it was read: TGCAGTGCTAGTTTACCTAGCGGGGGAATTTACCAAGAGACG. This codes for CSASLPSGGIYQET. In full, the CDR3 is CSASLPSGGIYQETQYF.

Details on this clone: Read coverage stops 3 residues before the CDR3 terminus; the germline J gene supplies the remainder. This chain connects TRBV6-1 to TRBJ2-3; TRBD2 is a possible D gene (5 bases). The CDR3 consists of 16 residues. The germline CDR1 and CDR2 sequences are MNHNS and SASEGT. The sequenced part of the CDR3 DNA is TGTGCCAGCAGTGAAAACAGATACCTAGCCCCTTCGGCG. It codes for CASSENRYLAPSA. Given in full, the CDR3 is CASSENRYLAPSAQYF.

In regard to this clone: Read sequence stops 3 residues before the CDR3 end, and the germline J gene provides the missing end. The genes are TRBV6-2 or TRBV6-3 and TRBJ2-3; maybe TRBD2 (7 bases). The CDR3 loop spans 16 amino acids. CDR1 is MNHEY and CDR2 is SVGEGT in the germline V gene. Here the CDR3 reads CASSSLKRGGNQPQYF. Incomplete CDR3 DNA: TGTGCCAGCAGTTCCCTGAAAAGGGGGGGCAATCAGCCG.